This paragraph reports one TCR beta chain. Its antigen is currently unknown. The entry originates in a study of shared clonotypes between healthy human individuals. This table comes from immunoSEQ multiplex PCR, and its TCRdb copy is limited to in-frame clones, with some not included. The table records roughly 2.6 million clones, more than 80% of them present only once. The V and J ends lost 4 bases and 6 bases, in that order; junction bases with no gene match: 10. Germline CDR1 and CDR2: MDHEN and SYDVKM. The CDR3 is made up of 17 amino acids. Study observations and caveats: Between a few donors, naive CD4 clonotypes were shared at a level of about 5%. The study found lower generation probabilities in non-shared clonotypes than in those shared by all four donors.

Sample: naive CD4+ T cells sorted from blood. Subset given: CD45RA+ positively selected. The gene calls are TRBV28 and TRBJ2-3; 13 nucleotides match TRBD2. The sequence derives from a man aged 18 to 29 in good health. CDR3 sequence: CASSSQTSGGSRDTQYF. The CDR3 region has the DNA TGTGCCAGCAGTTCCCAGACTAGCGGGGGGTCAAGGGATACGCAGTATTTT.